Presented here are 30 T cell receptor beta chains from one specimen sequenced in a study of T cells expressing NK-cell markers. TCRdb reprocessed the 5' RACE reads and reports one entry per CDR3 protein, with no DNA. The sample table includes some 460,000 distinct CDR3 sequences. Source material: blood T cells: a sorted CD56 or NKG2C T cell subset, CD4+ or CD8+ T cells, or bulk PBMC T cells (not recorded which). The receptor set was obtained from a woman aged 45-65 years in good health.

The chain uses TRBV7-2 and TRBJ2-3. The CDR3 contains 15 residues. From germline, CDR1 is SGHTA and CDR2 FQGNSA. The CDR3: CASSLMNHRTDTQYF.

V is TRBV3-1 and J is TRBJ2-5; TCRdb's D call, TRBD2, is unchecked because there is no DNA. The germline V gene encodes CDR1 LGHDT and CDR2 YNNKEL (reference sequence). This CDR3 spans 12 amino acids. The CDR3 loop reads CASGIRRETQYF.

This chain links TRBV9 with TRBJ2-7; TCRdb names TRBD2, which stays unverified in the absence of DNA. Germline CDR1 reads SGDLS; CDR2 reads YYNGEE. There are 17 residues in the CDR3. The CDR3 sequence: CASSVTGTSGSSYEQYF.

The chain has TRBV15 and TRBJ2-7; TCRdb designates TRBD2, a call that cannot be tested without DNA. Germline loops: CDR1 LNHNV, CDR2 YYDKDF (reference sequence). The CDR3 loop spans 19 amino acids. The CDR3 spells CATSGRPEREGQSSYEQYF.

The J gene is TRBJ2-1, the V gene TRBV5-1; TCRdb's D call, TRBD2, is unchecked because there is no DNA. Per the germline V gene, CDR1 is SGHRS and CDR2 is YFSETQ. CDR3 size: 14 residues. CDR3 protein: CASSLDGGSNEQFF.

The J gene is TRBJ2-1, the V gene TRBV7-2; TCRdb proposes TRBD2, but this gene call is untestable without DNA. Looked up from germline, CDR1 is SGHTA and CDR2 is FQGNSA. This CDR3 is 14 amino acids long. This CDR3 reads CASSSVAGVDEQFF. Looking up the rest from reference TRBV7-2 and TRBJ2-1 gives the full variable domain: GAGVSQSPSNKVTEKGKDVELRCDPISGHTALYWYRQSLGQGLEFLIYFQGNSAPDKSGLPSDRFSAERTGGSVSTLTIQRTQQEDSAVYLCASSSVAGVDEQFFGPGTRLTVL.

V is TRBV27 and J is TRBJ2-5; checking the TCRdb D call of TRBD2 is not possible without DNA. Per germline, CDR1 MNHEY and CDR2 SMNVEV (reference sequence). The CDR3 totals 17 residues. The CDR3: CASSLSIRAVYQETQYF.

CDR3 protein: CASSSDRVGANVLTF. The chain links TRBV12-3 or TRBV12-4 to TRBJ2-6; the TCRdb D gene call, TRBD1, has no DNA to confirm it. This CDR3 has 15 amino acids.

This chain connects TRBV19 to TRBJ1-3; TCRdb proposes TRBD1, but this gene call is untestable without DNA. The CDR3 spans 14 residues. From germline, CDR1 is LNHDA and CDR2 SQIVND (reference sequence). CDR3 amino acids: CASSPNRVGNTIYF.

The CDR3 is CASSAMMDISNEKLFF. The rearrangement links TRBV9 to TRBJ1-4; TCRdb picks TRBD1, but there is no DNA to check that call. CDR3 length: 16 amino acids. From germline, CDR1 is SGDLS and CDR2 YYNGEE. Full variable domain (remainder filled in from reference TRBV9 and TRBJ1-4): DSGVTQTPKHLITATGQRVTLRCSPRSGDLSVYWYQQSLDQGLQFLIQYYNGEERAKGNILERFSAQQFPDLHSELNLSSLELGDSALYFCASSAMMDISNEKLFFGSGTQLSVL.

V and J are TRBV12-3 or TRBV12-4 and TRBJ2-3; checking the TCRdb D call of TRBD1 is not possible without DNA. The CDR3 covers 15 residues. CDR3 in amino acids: CASSFTGVPPYTQYF.

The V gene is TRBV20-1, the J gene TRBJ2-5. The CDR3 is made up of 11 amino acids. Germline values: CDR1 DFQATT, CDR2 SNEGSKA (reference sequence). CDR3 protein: CSAPYPESQYF.

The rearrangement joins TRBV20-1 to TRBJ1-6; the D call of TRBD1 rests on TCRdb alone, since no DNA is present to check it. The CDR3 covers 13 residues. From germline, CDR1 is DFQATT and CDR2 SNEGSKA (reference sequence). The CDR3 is CSAVGTANSPLHF.

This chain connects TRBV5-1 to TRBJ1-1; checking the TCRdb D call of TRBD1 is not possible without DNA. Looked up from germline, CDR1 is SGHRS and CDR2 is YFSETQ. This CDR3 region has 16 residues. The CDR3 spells CASSEWTGRPNTEAFF.

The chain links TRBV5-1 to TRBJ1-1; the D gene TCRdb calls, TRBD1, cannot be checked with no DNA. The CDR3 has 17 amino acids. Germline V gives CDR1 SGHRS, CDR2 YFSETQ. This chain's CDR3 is CASSGRGTGDIVGEAFF.

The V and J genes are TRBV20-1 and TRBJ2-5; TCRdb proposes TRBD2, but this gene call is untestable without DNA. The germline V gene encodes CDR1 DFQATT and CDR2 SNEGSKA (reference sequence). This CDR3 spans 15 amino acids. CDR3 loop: CSARDGDSLIETQYF.

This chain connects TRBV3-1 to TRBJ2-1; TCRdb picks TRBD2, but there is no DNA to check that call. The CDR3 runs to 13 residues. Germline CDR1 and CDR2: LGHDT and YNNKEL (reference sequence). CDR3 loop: CASSPGLATEQFF.

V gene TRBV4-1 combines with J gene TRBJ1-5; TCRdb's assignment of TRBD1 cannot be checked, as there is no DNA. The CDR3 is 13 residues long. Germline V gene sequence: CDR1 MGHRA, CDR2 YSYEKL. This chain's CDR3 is CASSPRAGQPQHF.

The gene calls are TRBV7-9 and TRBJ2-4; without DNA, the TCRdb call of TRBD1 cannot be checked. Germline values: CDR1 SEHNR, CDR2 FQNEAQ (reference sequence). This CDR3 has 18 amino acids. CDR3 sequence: CASSPHPRTGDSKNIQYF.

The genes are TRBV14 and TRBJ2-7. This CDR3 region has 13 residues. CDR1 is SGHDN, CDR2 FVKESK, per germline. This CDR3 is CASSRLSSYEQYF.

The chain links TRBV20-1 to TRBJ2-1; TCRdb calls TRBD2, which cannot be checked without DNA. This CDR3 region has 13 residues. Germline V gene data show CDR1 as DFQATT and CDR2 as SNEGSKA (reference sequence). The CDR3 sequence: CSARVTNRNEQFF.

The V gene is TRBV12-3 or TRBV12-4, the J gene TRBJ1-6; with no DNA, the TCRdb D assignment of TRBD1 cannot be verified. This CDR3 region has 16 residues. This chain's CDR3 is CASSLYHSNLGDGLHF.

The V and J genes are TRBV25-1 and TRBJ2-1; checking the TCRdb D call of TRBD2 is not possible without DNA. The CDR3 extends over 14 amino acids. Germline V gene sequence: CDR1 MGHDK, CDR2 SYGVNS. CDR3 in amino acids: CASSGSGSINEQFF.

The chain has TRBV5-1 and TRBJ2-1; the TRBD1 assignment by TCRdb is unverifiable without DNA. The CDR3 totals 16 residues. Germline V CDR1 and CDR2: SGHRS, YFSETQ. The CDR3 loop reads CASAQGAQYSYNEQFF. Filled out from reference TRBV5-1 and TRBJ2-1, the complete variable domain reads KAGVTQTPRYLIKTRGQQVTLSCSPISGHRSVSWYQQTPGQGLQFLFEYFSETQRNKGNFPGRFSGRQFSNSRSEMNVSTLELGDSALYLCASAQGAQYSYNEQFFGPGTRLTVL.

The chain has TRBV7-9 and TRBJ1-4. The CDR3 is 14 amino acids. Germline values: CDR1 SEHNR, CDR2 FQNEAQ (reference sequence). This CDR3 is CASSLSSSNEKLFF. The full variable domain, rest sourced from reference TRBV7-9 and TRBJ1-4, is DTGVSQNPRHKITKRGQNVTFRCDPISEHNRLYWYRQTLGQGPEFLTYFQNEAQLEKSRLLSDRFSAERPKGSFSTLEIQRTEQGDSAMYLCASSLSSSNEKLFFGSGTQLSVL.

The CDR3 loop is CASSLVQREGLVEQFF. The chain employs TRBV7-9 and TRBJ2-1; without DNA, the TCRdb call of TRBD2 cannot be checked. CDR3 length equals 16 residues. Germline V CDR1 and CDR2: SEHNR, FQNEAQ (reference sequence).

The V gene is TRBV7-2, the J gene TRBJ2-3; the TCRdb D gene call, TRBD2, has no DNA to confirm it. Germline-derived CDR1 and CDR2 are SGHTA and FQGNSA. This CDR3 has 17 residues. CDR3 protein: CASSLAFGGRRADTQYF.

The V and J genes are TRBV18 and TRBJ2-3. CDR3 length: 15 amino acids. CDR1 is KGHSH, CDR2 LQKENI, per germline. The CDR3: CASSPPSASTDTQYF.

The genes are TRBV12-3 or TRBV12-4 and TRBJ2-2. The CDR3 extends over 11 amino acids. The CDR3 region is CASTFRGELFF.

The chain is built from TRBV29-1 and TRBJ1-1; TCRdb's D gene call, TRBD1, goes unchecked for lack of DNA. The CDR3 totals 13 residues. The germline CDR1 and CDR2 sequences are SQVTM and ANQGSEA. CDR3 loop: CSVDQGATRKGFF.